This entry describes one T cell receptor beta chain. The germline V and J ends were trimmed by 0 bases and 10 bases, with 15 bases remaining between them. The V gene's germline CDR1 is LGHDT and CDR2 YNNKEL (reference sequence). This CDR3 is built from 14 residues. The data derive from a study of blood T cell repertoires in COVID-19. Some clones are missing from TCRdb's copy, which holds only in-frame ones; the method was immunoSEQ multiplex PCR. This sample has fewer than 150,000 clones; approximately 84% occur once, and the top ten carry about 8.5%. Sequences were obtained from peripheral blood. The TCR sequence derives from a woman between 35 and 50 years old with acute or convalescent COVID-19. V gene TRBV3-1 (or the pseudogene TRBV3-2) combines with J gene TRBJ1-1; weak D call: TRBD1 (5 bases). The CDR3 sequence: CASSQESQGSGAFF. CDR3 nucleotide sequence: TGTGCCAGCAGCCAAGAGTCCCAGGGAAGTGGAGCTTTCTTT.